These 29 T cell receptor beta chains share one sample of origin, sequenced in a study of blood T cell repertoires in COVID-19. Sequencing was performed with immunoSEQ multiplex PCR; in TCRdb, only in-frame clones are kept and a portion is missing. The sample carries 90,000 to 150,000 clones, 70% to 80% recorded once. The material sequenced was peripheral blood. These TCRs come from a middle-aged man with acute or convalescent COVID-19.

This clone was seen once. At the DNA level, this CDR3 is encoded by other sequences in the same sample as well. The chain employs TRBV9 and TRBJ1-1; 8 nucleotides line up with TRBD1. Germline values: CDR1 SGDLS, CDR2 YYNGEE. The CDR3 sequence is 14 residues long. The ends lost 2 bases at V and 8 bases at J; junction bases unmatched: 8. CDR3 protein: CASSVGQGISEAFF. The CDR3 bases are TGTGCCAGCAGCGTTGGACAGGGAATTTCCGAAGCTTTCTTT.

The V gene is TRBV10-1, the J gene TRBJ2-2; D perhaps matches TRBD1 (6 bases). Germline CDR1 WNHNN, CDR2 SYGVQD (reference sequence). This CDR3 is 14 amino acids long. V gave up 5 bases and J gave up 7 bases, with 14 bases separating them. As DNA, the CDR3 is TGCGCCAGCAGTACAGGGTCCGGGGACGGGGAGCTGTTTTTT. As protein: CASSTGSGDGELFF.

The genes are TRBV7-9 and TRBJ2-7; D remains ambiguous. The CDR3 sequence is 13 residues long. CDR1 SEHNR and CDR2 FQNEAQ come from the germline V gene (reference sequence). The germline V and J ends were trimmed by 5 bases and 7 bases, with 15 bases remaining between them. CDR3 in amino acids: CASSRATSVEQYF. CDR3 nucleotide sequence: TGTGCCAGCAGCCGAGCCACTTCGGTAGAGCAGTACTTC. Based on the CDR3 plus reference TRBV7-9 and TRBJ2-7, the full variable domain is DTGVSQNPRHKITKRGQNVTFRCDPISEHNRLYWYRQTLGQGPEFLTYFQNEAQLEKSRLLSDRFSAERPKGSFSTLEIQRTEQGDSAMYLCASSRATSVEQYFGPGTRLTVT.

The V call is TRBV19, the J call TRBJ2-2, with TRBD2 identical over 7 bases. The CDR3 is made up of 19 amino acids. Germline V CDR1 and CDR2: LNHDA, SQIVND (reference sequence). V lost 1 base, J lost 1 base, and 12 bases stayed unmatched. In nucleotides, the CDR3 is TGTGCCAGTAGTATAGCCCTCACATCGGGGGGAAAGAACACCGGGGAGCTGTTTTTT. Protein sequence: CASSIALTSGGKNTGELFF.

The chain carries TRBV9 and TRBJ2-3; TRBD2 matches at 12 bases. The CDR3 covers 18 residues. J lost 3 bases, V lost 0 bases, and 8 bases had no gene match. From germline, CDR1 is SGDLS and CDR2 YYNGEE. The CDR3 reads CASSVGLAGVGGTDTQYF. The CDR3 DNA is TGTGCCAGCAGCGTAGGACTAGCGGGAGTTGGAGGGACAGATACGCAGTATTTT.

The chain combines TRBV6-5 with TRBJ2-1; 7 bases are shared with TRBD2. The CDR3 runs 14 residues. From germline, CDR1 is MNHEY and CDR2 SVGAGI. Trimming cost V 6 bases and J 15 bases; bases outside gene matches: 17. The CDR3 spells CASSPHWEGDVRFF. The DNA for the CDR3 is TGTGCCAGCAGCCCCCATTGGGAGGGAGACGTAAGGTTCTTC.

This chain's CDR3 is CAISDQTSGRFWGSPYEQYF. The CDR3 DNA reads as TGTGCCATCAGTGACCAGACTAGCGGGAGATTTTGGGGCTCCCCCTACGAGCAGTACTTC. The chain recombines TRBV10-3 with TRBJ2-7; 12 bases are a match to TRBD2. Trimming removed 3 bases from V and 2 bases from J; junction bases left unmatched: 17. This CDR3 has 20 amino acids. Germline CDR1 is ENHRY and CDR2 is SYGVKD.

V usage is TRBV11-2 and J usage is TRBJ2-7; TRBD2 matches 10 bases. CDR3 size: 15 residues. The J segment lost 4 bases and the V segment lost 8 bases, leaving 11 bases of the junction unmatched. CDR1 is SGHAT, CDR2 FQNNGV, per germline. The CDR3 region is CASEKREGPRYEQYF. In DNA, the CDR3 is TGTGCCAGCGAAAAGCGGGAGGGCCCGAGGTACGAGCAGTACTTC.

V gene TRBV24-1 combines with J gene TRBJ2-2; D may be TRBD1 (5 bases). V was pared by 4 bases and J by 7 bases, with 9 bases between. Germline CDR1 KGHDR, CDR2 SFDVKD. CDR3 size: 13 residues. This CDR3 reads CATSEPGIGELFF. DNA for the CDR3: TGTGCCACCAGTGAACCAGGGATCGGGGAGCTGTTTTTT.

This clone was picked up a small number of times. The CDR3 reads CASSPGTVNYGYTF. DNA for the CDR3: TGTGCCAGCAGCCCAGGGACAGTTAACTATGGCTACACCTTC. The V gene is TRBV11-2, the J gene TRBJ1-2; 7 bases align to TRBD1. V shed 5 bases, J shed 1 base, and the junction held 4 bases outside the gene matches. CDR1 and CDR2 from the germline V gene are SGHAT and FQNNGV. The CDR3 sequence is 14 residues long.

The J gene is TRBJ1-1, the V gene TRBV18, with D maybe TRBD1 (5 bases). CDR3 length equals 15 residues. Per the germline V gene, CDR1 is KGHSH and CDR2 is LQKENI. The V end lost 8 bases, the J end lost 1 base, and 17 bases lay between the germline ends. CDR3 sequence: CASLGQAGWNTEAFF. In nucleotides, the CDR3 is TGTGCCAGCCTGGGGCAGGCGGGGTGGAACACTGAAGCTTTCTTT.

This chain connects TRBV28 to TRBJ1-1, with D tentatively TRBD1 (5 bases). V lost 8 bases, J lost 11 bases, and 18 bases lay in between. Per germline, CDR1 MDHEN and CDR2 SYDVKM. This CDR3 region has 12 residues. The CDR3 spells CASQIAGRDAFF. The CDR3 region has the DNA TGTGCCAGCCAGATAGCGGGACGAGATGCTTTCTTT.

The chain is built from TRBV25-1 and TRBJ1-2; no firm D call. The CDR3 is 14 amino acids. V was cut by 6 bases and J by 7 bases, with 18 bases left in between. Germline lookup yields CDR1 MGHDK and CDR2 SYGVNS. In DNA form, the CDR3 reads TGTGCCAGCAGCGAGTACGGCAGGCATGGTGGCTACACCTTC. Translation: CASSEYGRHGGYTF.

The rearrangement uses TRBV10-2 and TRBJ2-7; D might be TRBD1 (6 bases). Trimming removed 6 bases from V and 3 bases from J, with 18 bases in between. CDR1 is WSHSY, CDR2 SAAADI, per germline. The CDR3 runs to 15 residues. Here the CDR3 reads CASSSADRIIYEQYF. The DNA for the CDR3 is TGCGCCAGCAGCTCTGCTGACAGGATTATCTACGAGCAGTACTTC.

The rearrangement links TRBV30 to TRBJ2-7, with D hard to call. The V end was cut by 0 bases, the J end by 2 bases, with 8 bases between. CDR1 is GTSNPN, CDR2 SVGIG, per germline (reference sequence). There are 13 residues in the CDR3. The CDR3 loop is CAWSVVQAYEQYF. CDR3 DNA sequence: TGTGCCTGGAGTGTGGTTCAGGCCTACGAGCAGTACTTC.

The chain combines TRBV2 with TRBJ2-1, with 9 positions matching TRBD1. The CDR3 covers 14 residues. The V gene's germline CDR1 is SNHLY and CDR2 FYNNEI. Losses at the gene ends were 8 bases for V and 3 bases for J; bases not matched to a gene: 5. The CDR3 spells CASDPGQGYNEQFF. CDR3 DNA: TGTGCCAGCGATCCGGGACAGGGCTACAATGAGCAGTTCTTC.

The chain couples TRBV7-9 to TRBJ2-1; TRBD2 matches 9 bases. Germline V CDR1 and CDR2: SEHNR, FQNEAQ (reference sequence). This CDR3 is 16 amino acids long. J gave up 4 bases and V 7 bases, and 11 bases lay outside the gene matches. The CDR3 sequence: CASTLEAGGTYNEQFF. The CDR3, as DNA: TGTGCCAGCACTCTCGAAGCGGGAGGTACATACAATGAGCAGTTCTTC.

The gene calls are TRBV19 and TRBJ1-6; 7 nucleotides line up with TRBD1. The V gene's germline CDR1 is LNHDA and CDR2 SQIVND (reference sequence). This CDR3 contains 16 residues. Unmatched junction bases numbered 5, after V lost 3 bases and J lost 3 bases. The CDR3 DNA sequence: TGTGCCAGTAGTATTGGAGGGGGCGGCTATAATTCACCCCTCCACTTT. Translating it yields CASSIGGGGYNSPLHF.

The CDR3 coding sequence is TGTGCCAGCAGCGTAGCTGTCTCCTACGAGCAGTACTTC. Amino acid sequence: CASSVAVSYEQYF. V is TRBV9 and J is TRBJ2-7; unclear D gene. V was shortened by 0 bases and J by 0 bases, with 4 bases between the two germline ends. This CDR3 contains 13 residues. The germline V gene encodes CDR1 SGDLS and CDR2 YYNGEE. Full variable domain (outside the CDR3, taken from reference TRBV9 and TRBJ2-7): DSGVTQTPKHLITATGQRVTLRCSPRSGDLSVYWYQQSLDQGLQFLIQYYNGEERAKGNILERFSAQQFPDLHSELNLSSLELGDSALYFCASSVAVSYEQYFGPGTRLTVT.

This chain connects TRBV18 to TRBJ2-7; the D is unclear. This CDR3 is 12 amino acids long. Looked up from germline, CDR1 is KGHSH and CDR2 is LQKENI. Trimming removed 5 bases from V and 3 bases from J, with 8 bases in between. This CDR3 reads CASSSNNYEQYF. The CDR3 region has the DNA TGTGCCAGCTCATCAAACAACTACGAGCAGTACTTC.

The chain joins TRBV5-1 to TRBJ1-6; tentative D call: TRBD1 (6 bases). The CDR3 totals 15 residues. The germline V and J ends were trimmed by 0 bases and 6 bases, with 10 bases remaining between them. Per the germline V gene, CDR1 is SGHRS and CDR2 is YFSETQ. The DNA of the CDR3 is TGCGCCAGCAGCTTGGGGCAGGGGTCTAATTCACCCCTCCACTTT. Translation: CASSLGQGSNSPLHF.

The chain links TRBV19 to TRBJ1-5; D is unclear. Germline loops: CDR1 LNHDA, CDR2 SQIVND (reference sequence). V lost 5 bases and J lost 1, with 6 bases in between. There are 13 residues in the CDR3. The CDR3, as DNA: TGTGCCAGTAGTCCCCTCAGCAATCAGCCCCAGCATTTT. This sequence encodes CASSPLSNQPQHF.

The rearrangement links TRBV7-9 to TRBJ1-6; TRBD1 might be the D (6 bases). Looked up from germline, CDR1 is SEHNR and CDR2 is FQNEAQ (reference sequence). The V and J ends lost 0 bases and 5 bases respectively, with 14 bases between them. There are 17 residues in the CDR3. This CDR3 reads CASSLAQDSFNNSPLHF. The CDR3 coding sequence is TGTGCCAGCAGCTTAGCCCAGGACAGCTTTAATAATTCACCCCTCCACTTT.

The gene calls are TRBV7-8 and TRBJ1-4, with unresolved D. Germline assignment: CDR1 SGHVS and CDR2 FQNEAQ. The CDR3 sequence is 14 residues long. V lost 3 bases and J lost 0, with 5 bases in between. The CDR3 nucleotides read TGTGCCAGCAGCTTCCTATCAACTAATGAAAAACTGTTTTTT. It codes for CASSFLSTNEKLFF.

This clone was seen a few times. The chain uses TRBV7-3 and TRBJ2-1, with TRBD2 identical over 8 bases. Germline V gene data show CDR1 as SGHTA and CDR2 as FQGTGA. The length of the CDR3 is 14 residues. V gave up 1 base and J gave up 7 bases; unmatched junction bases: 3. CDR3 nucleotides: TGTGCCAGCAGCTTAATGCCTAGCGGGAATGAGCAGTTCTTC. Amino acid sequence: CASSLMPSGNEQFF.

In this sample, this clone turned up a few times. V gene TRBV12-3 or TRBV12-4 combines with J gene TRBJ1-2; TRBD1 aligns across 9 bases. The CDR3 consists of 13 residues. The trim removed 6 bases at V and 7 bases at J, leaving 6 bases unmatched. CDR3 residues: CASRIQGAFGYTF. CDR3 nucleotides: TGTGCCAGCAGGATACAGGGGGCCTTTGGCTACACCTTC.

The chain combines TRBV5-4 with TRBJ2-3; 13 bases line up with TRBD2. The CDR3 covers 17 residues. Trimming took 4 bases from V and 5 from J; bases not matched to a gene: 10. Germline V CDR1 and CDR2: SGHNT, YYREEE (reference sequence). The CDR3 DNA reads as TGTGCCAGCAGCAGACGGACTAGCGGGGGCCGGGTAGATACGCAGTATTTT. It is translated as CASSRRTSGGRVDTQYF.

The rearrangement uses TRBV4-2 and TRBJ2-3, with 8 bases aligning to TRBD2. From germline, CDR1 is LGHNA and CDR2 YNFKEQ. Trimming removed 3 bases from V and 0 bases from J; junction bases left unmatched: 8. The CDR3 length is 17 residues. The CDR3 spells CASSQVRGGTSTDTQYF. DNA of the CDR3: TGTGCCAGCAGCCAGGTTCGGGGGGGGACTAGCACAGATACGCAGTATTTT.

The genes are TRBV3-1 (or the pseudogene TRBV3-2) and TRBJ1-2; 8 bases line up with TRBD1. V lost 0 bases to trimming and J lost 10 bases; unmatched junction nucleotides: 4. CDR3 length equals 13 residues. Per germline, CDR1 LGHDT and CDR2 YNNKEL (reference sequence). The CDR3 sequence is CASSQDRDRPYTF. CDR3 nucleotide sequence: TGTGCCAGCAGCCAAGACCGGGACAGGCCCTACACCTTC.